This entry lists 19 T cell receptor beta chains sequenced from one sample in a study of T cells after yellow fever vaccination. MiXCR, run by TCRdb on the 5' RACE reads, gives a single entry per CDR3 protein. Among just under 600,000 distinct CDR3 sequences listed, approximately 15% were seen once. The sample here was PBMCs, taken on the day of the yellow fever booster vaccination. All receptors come from a man younger than 45 who received the YFV17D yellow fever vaccine.

The chain is built from TRBV7-9 and TRBJ2-7, with 10 bases lining up with TRBD2. Germline trimming cut 2 bases from V and 4 bases from J; bases unmatched to any gene: 5. Germline loops: CDR1 SEHNR, CDR2 FQNEAQ (reference sequence). This CDR3 is 15 amino acids long. This chain's CDR3 is CASSLKGLASYEQYF. CDR3 nucleotide sequence: TGTGCCAGCAGCTTAAAGGGACTAGCGTCTTACGAGCAGTACTTC.

This clonotype has only a few counts. Here the CDR3 reads CAQREGQEPYNEQFF. CDR3 nucleotides: TGTGCCCAGCGGGAGGGCCAGGAGCCCTACAATGAGCAGTTCTTC. The V call is TRBV28, the J call TRBJ2-1; TRBD2 matches 10 bases. The CDR3 spans 15 residues. Germline CDR1 MDHEN, CDR2 SYDVKM. J gave up 2 bases and V 11 bases, and 9 bases lay outside the gene matches.

On this clonotype: One end of the junction is discordant with germline, which a read error may explain. The genes are TRBV5-1 and TRBJ2-5, with TRBD1 as a possible D gene (6 bases). Germline CDR1 SGHRS, CDR2 YFSETQ. CDR3 length: 13 amino acids. CDR3 sequence: CAISPQGQETQYF. DNA of the CDR3: TGCGCCATCAGCCCACAGGGTCAAGAGACCCAGTACTTC. Supplemented by reference TRBV5-1 and TRBJ2-5, the full variable domain reads KAGVTQTPRYLIKTRGQQVTLSCSPISGHRSVSWYQQTPGQGLQFLFEYFSETQRNKGNFPGRFSGRQFSNSRSEMNVSTLELGDSALYLCAISPQGQETQYFGPGTRLLVL.

There are a few counts of this clonotype. V gene TRBV29-1 combines with J gene TRBJ2-7; 7 positions agree with TRBD2. J lost 4 bases, V lost 7 bases, and 7 bases had no gene match. CDR3 length: 12 residues. Germline V lookup: CDR1 SQVTM, CDR2 ANQGSEA. The CDR3 nucleotides read TGCAGCGCCGGGGACTATTCGTACGAGCAGTACTTC. Its translation is CSAGDYSYEQYF.

This clonotype occurred a few times. The chain joins TRBV12-3 or TRBV12-4 to TRBJ2-7; no definite D call. This CDR3 is 15 amino acids long. The germline V and J ends were trimmed by 1 base and 3 bases, with 13 bases remaining between them. The CDR3 sequence is CASSLGQIPIYEQYF. DNA of the CDR3: TGTGCCAGCAGTTTAGGGCAGATCCCGATCTACGAGCAGTACTTC.

This clonotype was counted only a few times. V gene TRBV12-5 combines with J gene TRBJ2-7; the D is unclear. The CDR3 is 15 residues long. V lost 3 bases to trimming and J lost 0 bases, with 12 bases between them. Germline CDR1 and CDR2: LGHNT and FRNRAP. The CDR3 here is CASGFGVSSSYEQYF. The CDR3 DNA reads as TGTGCTAGTGGTTTTGGAGTGTCGAGCTCCTACGAGCAGTACTTC.

The rearrangement links TRBV28 to TRBJ2-2; maybe TRBD1 (6 bases). There are 15 residues in the CDR3. The ends were cut back, 2 bases at V and 4 bases at J, with 11 bases in the middle. The germline CDR1 and CDR2 sequences are MDHEN and SYDVKM. CDR3 region: CASSLLRGGTGELFF. CDR3 sequence (DNA): TGTGCCAGCAGTTTACTCAGGGGCGGCACCGGGGAGCTGTTTTTT.

This clonotype has at least ten counts. The chain recombines TRBV5-1 with TRBJ2-1; D remains unclear. CDR3 length: 15 residues. The V gene lost 0 bases and the J gene lost 5 bases, with 12 bases spanning the gap. From germline, CDR1 is SGHRS and CDR2 YFSETQ. CDR3 nucleotide sequence: TGCGCCAGCAGCTTGGCGGGCCAGCTGAACAATGAGCAGTTCTTC. Translated: CASSLAGQLNNEQFF.

CDR3 sequence: CASSLTGTQGEKLFF. Here the CDR3 DNA reads TGTGCCAGCAGTCTAACCGGGACCCAAGGGGAAAAACTGTTTTTT. This chain links TRBV7-2 with TRBJ1-4; D is possibly TRBD1 (5 bases). The germline gives CDR1 SGHTA, CDR2 FQGNSA. Trimming stripped 6 bases from V and 8 bases from J, with 19 bases between. The CDR3 totals 15 residues.

The chain combines TRBV7-7 with TRBJ2-5; 9 nucleotides match TRBD2. CDR1 and CDR2 (germline): SSHAT, FNYEAQ (reference sequence). The CDR3 runs to 15 residues. V shed 1 base and J 6 bases; nucleotides not matched to a gene: 6. CDR3 DNA: TGTGCCAGCAGCTTAGGCGGGAGGGCCGAGCAGACCCAGTACTTC. Translation: CASSLGGRAEQTQYF.

The CDR3 sequence is CASSLDPAGVSTDTQYF. CDR3 coding DNA: TGTGCCAGCAGCTTAGACCCAGCGGGAGTTAGCACAGATACGCAGTATTTT. V is TRBV11-2 and J is TRBJ2-3, with TRBD2 matching over 8 bases. The CDR3 sequence is 17 residues long. V was clipped by 0 bases and J by 0 bases; unmatched bases: 5. CDR1 and CDR2 (germline): SGHAT, FQNNGV.

This clonotype was found a few times. The J gene is TRBJ2-7, the V gene TRBV12-3 or TRBV12-4, with D perhaps matching TRBD2 (5 bases). This CDR3 spans 16 amino acids. Trimming removed 1 base from V and 1 base from J, with 14 bases in between. As DNA, the CDR3 is TGTGCCAGCAGTTTAGGGGGTGGTCGGGGATCCTACGAGCAGTACTTC. Translation gives CASSLGGGRGSYEQYF.

In this sample, this clonotype turned up a few times. This chain connects TRBV4-1 to TRBJ1-1; a weak D match, TRBD1 (5 bases). The CDR3 contains 16 residues. V dropped 1 base and J dropped 3 bases, with 15 bases sitting between them. CDR1 is MGHRA, CDR2 YSYEKL, per germline. The CDR3 is CASSQGGRGWYTEAFF. CDR3 nucleotide sequence: TGCGCCAGCAGCCAAGGAGGGAGGGGCTGGTACACTGAAGCTTTCTTT.

This clonotype was seen a few times. This chain joins TRBV9 and TRBJ2-7; TRBD1 is a possible D gene (6 bases). V lost 4 bases and J lost 0, with 14 bases in between. The CDR3 contains 15 residues. The germline V gene has CDR1 SGDLS and CDR2 YYNGEE. In DNA, the CDR3 is TGTGCCAGCAGCCTTGGCCAGGGGATCTCCTACGAGCAGTACTTC. This gives the protein CASSLGQGISYEQYF. The full variable domain, rest sourced from reference TRBV9 and TRBJ2-7, is DSGVTQTPKHLITATGQRVTLRCSPRSGDLSVYWYQQSLDQGLQFLIQYYNGEERAKGNILERFSAQQFPDLHSELNLSSLELGDSALYFCASSLGQGISYEQYFGPGTRLTVT.

This clonotype was detected only a few times. The chain is built from TRBV20-1 and TRBJ1-4; D gene uncertain. The germline gives CDR1 DFQATT, CDR2 SNEGSKA (reference sequence). The V end was cut by 6 bases, the J end by 3 bases, with 14 bases between. This CDR3 has 14 amino acids. The CDR3 DNA reads TGCAGTGCCACCTTTTTGAGGGCTAATGAAAAACTGTTTTTT. It translates to CSATFLRANEKLFF.

The chain joins TRBV5-1 to TRBJ2-7; 7 bases match TRBD2. V was clipped by 4 bases and J by 7 bases; unmatched bases: 14. This CDR3 spans 15 amino acids. Germline CDR1 and CDR2: SGHRS and YFSETQ. CDR3 DNA: TGCGCCAGCAGCCTCATGGCGGGAGAATGGAATGAGCAGTACTTC. Its protein product is CASSLMAGEWNEQYF.

This clonotype has only a few counts. The V and J genes are TRBV5-1 and TRBJ2-1, with TRBD2 matching over 10 bases. With 2 bases clipped from V and 5 bases from J, the junction kept 4 bases outside the gene matches. The germline CDR1 and CDR2 sequences are SGHRS and YFSETQ. This CDR3 comprises 15 residues. CDR3 protein: CASSLALAGHNEQFF. The CDR3 DNA reads as TGCGCCAGCAGCTTAGCACTAGCGGGACACAATGAGCAGTTCTTC.

The V and J genes are TRBV14 and TRBJ2-7; D unclear. The CDR3 is made up of 12 amino acids. Germline V lookup: CDR1 SGHDN, CDR2 FVKESK. With 1 base removed from V and 9 bases from J, the gap between germline ends came to 10 bases. This CDR3 reads CASSQVESVQYF. DNA for the CDR3: TGTGCCAGCAGCCAAGTGGAGTCGGTGCAGTACTTC.

This clonotype has just a few counts. This chain uses TRBV6-1 with TRBJ2-3, with D possibly matching TRBD1 (5 bases). This CDR3 spans 15 amino acids. Trimming removed 5 bases at V and 0 bases at J, with 12 bases between. Germline V gene data show CDR1 as MNHNS and CDR2 as SASEGT. The CDR3 nucleotides are TGTGCCAGCAGTCCACAGGTACCTAGCACAGATACGCAGTATTTT. Residues: CASSPQVPSTDTQYF.